These 25 T cell receptor beta chains were all obtained from the same sample, sequenced in a study of cytomegalovirus exposure and HLA in healthy donors. Use of 60 Vbeta and 13 Jbeta primers characterized the PCR. Method: immunoSEQ multiplex PCR; TCRdb's copy keeps in-frame clones and lacks some. The repertoire includes 200,000 or so clones, 70% to 90% of them detected once, and 2.1% sits in the top ten. The sequencing input was PBMCs. The receptor set was obtained from a woman aged 18 to 35 in good health and CMV-seropositive.

This clone was seen just once. The rearrangement links TRBV19 to TRBJ2-1; 9 bases line up with TRBD1. Trimming cost V 5 bases and J 0 bases; bases outside gene matches: 8. The CDR3 length is 17 residues. Germline V CDR1 and CDR2: LNHDA, SQIVND (reference sequence). The chain's CDR3 is CASSAQGARISYNEQFF. As DNA, the CDR3 is TGTGCCAGTAGTGCACAGGGGGCTCGAATCTCCTACAATGAGCAGTTCTTC. Filled out from reference TRBV19 and TRBJ2-1, the complete variable domain reads DGGITQSPKYLFRKEGQNVTLSCEQNLNHDAMYWYRQDPGQGLRLIYYSQIVNDFQKGDIAEGYSVSREKKESFPLTVTSAQKNPTAFYLCASSAQGARISYNEQFFGPGTRLTVL.

The genes are TRBV2 and TRBJ2-3; TRBD2 matches at 10 bases. J was trimmed by 0 bases and V by 5 bases; bases with no gene match: 2. The CDR3 runs 15 residues. Germline CDR1 and CDR2: SNHLY and FYNNEI. CDR3 in amino acids: CASSLAGVSTDTQYF. In DNA form, the CDR3 reads TGTGCCAGCAGTCTAGCGGGAGTTAGCACAGATACGCAGTATTTT. The complete variable domain, with remaining parts taken from reference TRBV2 and TRBJ2-3, reads EPEVTQTPSHQVTQMGQEVILRCVPISNHLYFYWYRQILGQKVEFLVSFYNNEISEKSEIFDDQFSVERPDGSNFTLKIRSTKLEDSAMYFCASSLAGVSTDTQYFGPGTRLTVL.

The rearrangement links TRBV27 to TRBJ1-2; 11 bases fit TRBD1. The length of the CDR3 is 13 residues. CDR1 is MNHEY, CDR2 SMNVEV, per germline (reference sequence). The V segment lost 4 bases and the J segment 7 bases; nucleotides outside the gene matches: 2. DNA of the CDR3: TGTGCCAGCAGTTGGGACAGGGGGTCTGGCTACACCTTC. The encoded protein is CASSWDRGSGYTF.

The count of this clone is one. The chain uses TRBV9 and TRBJ2-1; D is perhaps TRBD2 (6 bases). Trimming removed 3 bases from V and 0 bases from J, with 16 bases in between. From germline, CDR1 is SGDLS and CDR2 YYNGEE. The CDR3 sequence is 17 residues long. CDR3 DNA: TGTGCCAGCAGCGCGGACGGAGGAGGGTTCTCCTACAATGAGCAGTTCTTC. Its translation: CASSADGGGFSYNEQFF.

V gene TRBV20-1 combines with J gene TRBJ2-5; D unclear. The CDR3 has 11 residues. V was clipped by 6 bases and J by 2 bases, with 7 bases between them. Germline CDR1 DFQATT, CDR2 SNEGSKA (reference sequence). CDR3 DNA sequence: TGCAGTGCCCTCCTACAAGAGACCCAGTACTTC. This sequence encodes CSALLQETQYF.

The chain uses TRBV6-1 and TRBJ2-3; D call uncertain. Germline-derived CDR1 and CDR2 are MNHNS and SASEGT. The V end lost 7 bases, the J end lost 0 bases, and 14 bases lay between the germline ends. The CDR3 is 15 amino acids. This chain's CDR3 is CASKAPGSSTDTQYF. The CDR3 nucleotides read TGTGCCAGCAAAGCGCCTGGCTCTAGCACAGATACGCAGTATTTT.

V and J are TRBV5-4 and TRBJ2-5; the match to TRBD1 covers 9 bases. The CDR3 runs 14 residues. J was trimmed by 3 bases and V by 4 bases; bases with no gene match: 4. Germline assignment: CDR1 SGHNT and CDR2 YYREEE (reference sequence). The CDR3 region has the DNA TGTGCCAGCAGCCCAGGGACAGGGAAAGAGACCCAGTACTTC. Translation: CASSPGTGKETQYF.

The CDR3, as DNA: TGTGCCAGCAGTGGATTAAATCGGGGGGATACGCAGTATTTT. This gives the protein CASSGLNRGDTQYF. V and J are TRBV2 and TRBJ2-3; D perhaps matches TRBD2 (6 bases). The CDR3 is 14 residues long. The germline V gene encodes CDR1 SNHLY and CDR2 FYNNEI. V lost 4 bases to trimming and J lost 6 bases, with 14 bases between them.

J is TRBJ2-3 and V is TRBV6-4; 10 bases line up with TRBD2. V trimming: 4 bases; J trimming: 4 bases; junction bases outside the gene matches: 5. Germline V gene sequence: CDR1 MRHNA, CDR2 SNTAGT. The CDR3 has 15 residues. CDR3 sequence (DNA): TGTGCCAGCAGTGGAAGCGGGGGGGGATCAGATACGCAGTATTTT. This encodes CASSGSGGGSDTQYF.

The V and J genes are TRBV9 and TRBJ2-1; D is perhaps TRBD1 (6 bases). V was clipped by 4 bases and J by 7 bases, with 18 bases between them. This CDR3 has 15 amino acids. Germline CDR1 is SGDLS and CDR2 is YYNGEE. The CDR3 DNA reads as TGTGCCAGCAGCACGCCGACAGGTTTTATGAATGAGCAGTTCTTC. Encoded protein: CASSTPTGFMNEQFF. The full variable domain, rest sourced from reference TRBV9 and TRBJ2-1, is DSGVTQTPKHLITATGQRVTLRCSPRSGDLSVYWYQQSLDQGLQFLIQYYNGEERAKGNILERFSAQQFPDLHSELNLSSLELGDSALYFCASSTPTGFMNEQFFGPGTRLTVL.

Comment on this clone: Relative to the germline gene, one junction end is altered; a read error may explain this. This chain joins TRBV2 and TRBJ2-4; TRBD1 matches at 7 bases. The germline V gene has CDR1 SNHLY and CDR2 FYNNEI. The CDR3 sequence is 14 residues long. CDR3 DNA sequence: TGTGCCAGCAGTGAGACAGGGACCAAAAACAGTCAGTACTTC. Translating it yields CASSETGTKNSQYF.

The V and J genes are TRBV30 and TRBJ2-2; 7 bases map to TRBD1. The CDR3 extends over 14 amino acids. Looked up from germline, CDR1 is GTSNPN and CDR2 is SVGIG (reference sequence). Trimming took 5 bases from V and 4 from J; bases not matched to a gene: 7. The DNA of the CDR3 is TGTGCCTGGGACAGGGTAGGAAGCACCGGGGAGCTGTTTTTT. It codes for CAWDRVGSTGELFF.

The chain joins TRBV5-6 to TRBJ2-2; 11 positions match TRBD1. CDR3 size: 15 residues. The V segment lost 6 bases and the J segment 6 bases; nucleotides outside the gene matches: 7. The V gene's germline CDR1 is SGHDT and CDR2 YYEEEE. CDR3 nucleotides: TGTGCCAGCAACCTCCGGGACAGGGGGTCCGGGGAGCTGTTTTTT. This gives the protein CASNLRDRGSGELFF.

The genes are TRBV30 and TRBJ1-1, with a possible D match to TRBD1 (6 bases). The germline V gene has CDR1 GTSNPN and CDR2 SVGIG (reference sequence). Trimming pared 5 bases from V and 5 bases from J, leaving 15 bases between. This CDR3 has 13 amino acids. CDR3 loop: CAWGGGLGTEAFF. The DNA for the CDR3 is TGTGCCTGGGGGGGCGGGCTTGGGACTGAAGCTTTCTTT.

The CDR3 spells CASSKGLDTQYF. CDR3 DNA: TGCGCCAGCAGTAAGGGACTGGATACGCAGTATTTT. This sequence joins TRBV5-1 and TRBJ2-3; D might be TRBD2 (6 bases). CDR1 is SGHRS, CDR2 YFSETQ, per germline. This CDR3 contains 12 residues. Trimming removed 5 bases at V and 6 bases at J, with 10 bases between.

The chain links TRBV5-1 to TRBJ2-7; 11 bases are a match to TRBD1. The CDR3 extends over 13 amino acids. Germline V gene data show CDR1 as SGHRS and CDR2 as YFSETQ. The CDR3 spells CASSLGQGDEQYV. CDR3 sequence (DNA): TGTGCCAGCAGCTTGGGACAGGGGGACGAGCAGTACGTC.

The chain uses TRBV4-2 and TRBJ2-2; TRBD2 matches at 10 bases. The length of the CDR3 is 18 residues. Germline V gene data show CDR1 as LGHNA and CDR2 as YNFKEQ. J gave up 6 bases and V 3 bases, and 13 bases lay outside the gene matches. The CDR3 spells CASSQALYLAGDPGELFF. The CDR3 nucleotides are TGTGCCAGCAGCCAGGCCCTATATCTAGCGGGGGACCCCGGGGAGCTGTTTTTT.

This chain's CDR3 is CASSLAAGEYEQFF. Written as DNA, the CDR3 is TGTGCCAGCAGCTTGGCCGCGGGGGAATATGAGCAGTTCTTC. The V gene is TRBV5-4, the J gene TRBJ2-1, with 7 bases fitting TRBD2. The CDR3 totals 14 residues. J lost 8 bases, V lost 0 bases, and 5 bases had no gene match. CDR1 SGHNT and CDR2 YYREEE come from the germline V gene (reference sequence). The full variable domain, completed using reference TRBV5-4 and TRBJ2-1, is ETGVTQSPTHLIKTRGQQVTLRCSSQSGHNTVSWYQQALGQGPQFIFQYYREEENGRGNFPPRFSGLQFPNYSSELNVNALELDDSALYLCASSLAAGEYEQFFGPGTRLTVL.

The genes are TRBV30 and TRBJ2-7; D not resolved. Germline CDR1 is GTSNPN and CDR2 is SVGIG (reference sequence). Deletions cut 3 bases from V and 3 bases from J, with 9 bases between. The CDR3 length is 12 residues. This chain's CDR3 is CAWSPVSYEQYF. The CDR3 region has the DNA TGTGCCTGGAGCCCGGTTAGCTACGAGCAGTACTTC. The whole variable domain, filled in from reference TRBV30 and TRBJ2-7, reads SQTIHQWPATLVQPVGSPLSLECTVEGTSNPNLYWYRQAAGRGLQLLFYSVGIGQISSEVPQNLSASRPQDRQFILSSKKLLLSDSGFYLCAWSPVSYEQYFGPGTRLTVT.

The J gene is TRBJ2-3, the V gene TRBV30; D remains ambiguous. V lost 5 bases to trimming and J lost 2 bases, with 8 bases between them. Germline CDR1 GTSNPN, CDR2 SVGIG (reference sequence). The CDR3 has 12 residues. The DNA of the CDR3 is TGTGCCTGGGAATTACTCACAGATACGCAGTATTTT. The encoded protein is CAWELLTDTQYF. Based on the CDR3 plus reference TRBV30 and TRBJ2-3, the full variable domain is SQTIHQWPATLVQPVGSPLSLECTVEGTSNPNLYWYRQAAGRGLQLLFYSVGIGQISSEVPQNLSASRPQDRQFILSSKKLLLSDSGFYLCAWELLTDTQYFGPGTRLTVL.

This chain links TRBV11-2 with TRBJ2-5, with a possible D match to TRBD2 (6 bases). Germline lookup yields CDR1 SGHAT and CDR2 FQNNGV. V was clipped by 4 bases and J by 2 bases, with 14 bases between them. The CDR3 has 15 residues. CDR3 coding DNA: TGTGCCAGCAGCTGGGGAGGTGCCCCTCAAGAGACCCAGTACTTC. Translated, it gives CASSWGGAPQETQYF.

This chain uses TRBV19 with TRBJ2-5; D ambiguous. There are 15 residues in the CDR3. V was cut by 1 base and J by 4 bases, with 13 bases left in between. Germline V CDR1 and CDR2: LNHDA, SQIVND (reference sequence). In nucleotides, the CDR3 is TGTGCCAGTAGTATAGGGCAGGTCTTCGTAGAGACCCAGTACTTC. Its protein is CASSIGQVFVETQYF.

The chain links TRBV9 to TRBJ1-3; TRBD1 agrees at 9 bases. V gave up 3 bases and J gave up 3 bases; unmatched junction bases: 4. Germline lookup yields CDR1 SGDLS and CDR2 YYNGEE. The CDR3 contains 15 residues. The CDR3 DNA reads TGTGCCAGCAGCGCACAGGGGGCAGGTGGAAACACCATATATTTT. It codes for CASSAQGAGGNTIYF.

The V and J genes are TRBV28 and TRBJ1-6; D gene unclear. Trimming removed 4 bases from V and 5 bases from J, with 15 bases in between. Germline lookup yields CDR1 MDHEN and CDR2 SYDVKM. The CDR3 is 16 amino acids. In DNA form, the CDR3 reads TGTGCCAGCAGTTCCCCCGCCTATCCCCATAATTCACCCCTCCACTTT. As protein: CASSSPAYPHNSPLHF.

The chain joins TRBV7-9 to TRBJ1-5; a weak D match, TRBD1 (5 bases). CDR3 length: 14 residues. Germline V gene data show CDR1 as SEHNR and CDR2 as FQNEAQ (reference sequence). V lost 2 bases to trimming and J lost 0 bases, with 5 bases between them. Here the CDR3 DNA reads TGTGCCAGCAGCTTACAGGGTAGCAATCAGCCCCAGCATTTT. It specifies CASSLQGSNQPQHF. The full variable domain, in which reference TRBV7-9 and TRBJ1-5 provide the parts outside the CDR3, is DTGVSQNPRHKITKRGQNVTFRCDPISEHNRLYWYRQTLGQGPEFLTYFQNEAQLEKSRLLSDRFSAERPKGSFSTLEIQRTEQGDSAMYLCASSLQGSNQPQHFGDGTRLSIL.